These 21 T cell receptor beta chains came from one sample sequenced in a study of CXCR3-negative and CXCR3-positive naive CD8 T cells. UMI-labeled TRB cDNA libraries were prepared by 5' RACE. One entry per CDR3 protein, without DNA, is what TCRdb gives after re-calling the 5' RACE reads. In all, the sample yields roughly 48,000 distinct CDR3 sequences. The sequenced sample consisted of memory CD8+ T cells from blood. The receptors come from a human donor in good health. Some clones in this sample may be carry-over from other donors' samples.

The chain uses TRBV7-6 and TRBJ2-2; TCRdb outputs TRBD2, but without DNA this stays unchecked. In germline, CDR1 is SGHVS, CDR2 FNYEAQ. The CDR3 spans 17 residues. CDR3 region: CASTPTSGGPNTGELFF.

The chain employs TRBV5-1 and TRBJ2-1; TCRdb lists TRBD1, though no DNA is available to test this call. Germline-derived CDR1 and CDR2 are SGHRS and YFSETQ. This CDR3 spans 17 amino acids. The CDR3 reads CASTQPPQGADYNEQFF. Drawing the rest from reference TRBV5-1 and TRBJ2-1, the complete variable domain is KAGVTQTPRYLIKTRGQQVTLSCSPISGHRSVSWYQQTPGQGLQFLFEYFSETQRNKGNFPGRFSGRQFSNSRSEMNVSTLELGDSALYLCASTQPPQGADYNEQFFGPGTRLTVL.

The chain is built from TRBV7-8 and TRBJ1-2. The germline gives CDR1 SGHVS, CDR2 FQNEAQ. This CDR3 spans 14 amino acids. The CDR3 sequence is CASSLVSGENGYTF.

The V and J genes are TRBV24-1 and TRBJ2-1. The CDR3 totals 12 residues. Germline CDR1 KGHDR, CDR2 SFDVKD. The CDR3: CATSEPDNEQFF.

The J gene is TRBJ2-7, the V gene TRBV27; the D call from TCRdb, TRBD1, cannot be confirmed without DNA. The CDR3 is 13 amino acids. Germline assignment: CDR1 MNHEY and CDR2 SMNVEV (reference sequence). CDR3 sequence: CASSSTGDYEQYF.

V usage is TRBV30 and J usage is TRBJ1-1. This CDR3 comprises 14 residues. From germline, CDR1 is GTSNPN and CDR2 SVGIG (reference sequence). CDR3: CAWSPTPWGTEAFF.

The V and J genes are TRBV4-1 and TRBJ2-3; checking the TCRdb D call of TRBD2 is not possible without DNA. Germline assignment: CDR1 MGHRA and CDR2 YSYEKL. The CDR3 length is 15 residues. Here the CDR3 reads CASSSGYAESDTQYF.

The chain couples TRBV7-9 to TRBJ1-2; the D call from TCRdb, TRBD1, cannot be confirmed without DNA. Germline V gene data show CDR1 as SEHNR and CDR2 as FQNEAQ (reference sequence). This CDR3 comprises 13 residues. This chain's CDR3 is CASSPGPNYGYTF.

The CDR3 reads CATTDRRPNEQFF. The rearrangement links TRBV15 to TRBJ2-1. Germline-derived CDR1 and CDR2 are LNHNV and YYDKDF (reference sequence). CDR3 length: 13 amino acids.

The chain couples TRBV3-1 to TRBJ1-1; the TCRdb D gene call, TRBD1, has no DNA to confirm it. The germline CDR1 and CDR2 sequences are LGHDT and YNNKEL (reference sequence). There are 13 residues in the CDR3. The CDR3 reads CASSQDGTGQAFF.

The rearrangement joins TRBV7-9 to TRBJ1-4; TCRdb lists TRBD1, though no DNA is available to test this call. The CDR3 sequence is 17 residues long. From germline, CDR1 is SEHNR and CDR2 FQNEAQ (reference sequence). CDR3 amino acids: CASSLAHLGDPNEKLFF.

The chain uses TRBV29-1 and TRBJ2-7; the D call from TCRdb, TRBD2, cannot be confirmed without DNA. The CDR3 runs 13 residues. Per the germline V gene, CDR1 is SQVTM and CDR2 is ANQGSEA. The CDR3 protein is CSVEDGRSYEQYF.

CDR3 loop: CASSLGTLNEQFF. The chain recombines TRBV28 with TRBJ2-1; the D call of TRBD2 rests on TCRdb alone, since no DNA is present to check it. The length of the CDR3 is 13 residues. Germline loops: CDR1 MDHEN, CDR2 SYDVKM.

The CDR3: CASSLSTSRETQYF. The chain links TRBV28 to TRBJ2-5; TCRdb's D call of TRBD2 is untestable without DNA. CDR1 is MDHEN, CDR2 SYDVKM, per germline. This CDR3 is 14 amino acids long.

The rearrangement joins TRBV20-1 to TRBJ2-7; TCRdb's D call, TRBD1, is unchecked because there is no DNA. The length of the CDR3 is 14 residues. Germline lookup yields CDR1 DFQATT and CDR2 SNEGSKA (reference sequence). The CDR3 loop reads CSASPPGVDHEQYF.

This CDR3 is CASRADLGGTEAFF. The chain has TRBV12-3 or TRBV12-4 and TRBJ1-1; TCRdb's D call of TRBD1 is untestable without DNA. The CDR3 covers 14 residues.

The V gene is TRBV25-1, the J gene TRBJ1-4. In germline, CDR1 is MGHDK, CDR2 SYGVNS. This CDR3 has 14 residues. CDR3 protein: CASSELADNEKLFF.

V and J are TRBV28 and TRBJ1-5. CDR1 is MDHEN and CDR2 is SYDVKM in the germline V gene. The CDR3 length is 14 residues. The CDR3 sequence is CASSQDYSNQPQHF.

V is TRBV20-1 and J is TRBJ2-7; the TRBD1 assignment by TCRdb is unverifiable without DNA. Per germline, CDR1 DFQATT and CDR2 SNEGSKA (reference sequence). This CDR3 spans 15 amino acids. Here the CDR3 reads CSASYPGGGSYEQYF.

V usage is TRBV28 and J usage is TRBJ2-1. The germline V gene encodes CDR1 MDHEN and CDR2 SYDVKM. The CDR3 totals 12 residues. The CDR3 is CASKGVYNEQFF.

This chain uses TRBV7-9 with TRBJ2-7; the TRBD1 assignment by TCRdb is unverifiable without DNA. Germline V CDR1 and CDR2: SEHNR, FQNEAQ (reference sequence). The CDR3 loop spans 15 amino acids. The CDR3 here is CASSLVGGPTYEQYF.